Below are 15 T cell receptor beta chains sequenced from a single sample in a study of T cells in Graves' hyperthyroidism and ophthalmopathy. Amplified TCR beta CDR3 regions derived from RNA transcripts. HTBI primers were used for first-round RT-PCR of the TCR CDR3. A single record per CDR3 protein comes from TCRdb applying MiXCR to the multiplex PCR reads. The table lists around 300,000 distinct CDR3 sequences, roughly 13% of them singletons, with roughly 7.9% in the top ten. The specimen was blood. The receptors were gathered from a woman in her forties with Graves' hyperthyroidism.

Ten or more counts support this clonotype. Here the CDR3 DNA reads TGTGCCAGCAGTGGGGGCGTTTGGGACGAGCAGTACTTC. This translates into CASSGGVWDEQYF. This sequence joins TRBV27 and TRBJ2-7; perhaps TRBD1 as D (6 bases). The ends were cut back, 5 bases at V and 5 bases at J, with 13 bases in the middle. CDR1 is MNHEY, CDR2 SMNVEV, per germline (reference sequence). The CDR3 loop spans 13 amino acids.

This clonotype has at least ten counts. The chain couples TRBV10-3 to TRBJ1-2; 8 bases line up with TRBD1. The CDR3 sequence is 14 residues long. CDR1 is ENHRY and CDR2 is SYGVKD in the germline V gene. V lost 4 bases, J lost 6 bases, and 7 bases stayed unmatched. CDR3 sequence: CAISVGGTGDGYTF. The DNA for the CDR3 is TGTGCCATCAGTGTAGGAGGGACAGGAGATGGCTACACCTTC.

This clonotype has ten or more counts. The chain's CDR3 is CAWSPYTGELFF. The CDR3 region has the DNA TGTGCCTGGAGTCCTTACACCGGGGAGCTGTTTTTT. The J gene is TRBJ2-2, the V gene TRBV30; D is ambiguous. The germline V gene has CDR1 GTSNPN and CDR2 SVGIG (reference sequence). V was trimmed by 2 bases and J by 3 bases, leaving 4 bases between them. The CDR3 is 12 amino acids.

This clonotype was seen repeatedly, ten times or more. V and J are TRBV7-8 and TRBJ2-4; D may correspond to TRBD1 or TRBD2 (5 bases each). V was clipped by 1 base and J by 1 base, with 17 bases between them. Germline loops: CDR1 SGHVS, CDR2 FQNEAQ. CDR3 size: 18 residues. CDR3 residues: CASSLDISVGTAKNIQYF. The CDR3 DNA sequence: TGTGCCAGCAGCTTAGACATTAGCGTAGGGACGGCCAAAAACATTCAGTACTTC.

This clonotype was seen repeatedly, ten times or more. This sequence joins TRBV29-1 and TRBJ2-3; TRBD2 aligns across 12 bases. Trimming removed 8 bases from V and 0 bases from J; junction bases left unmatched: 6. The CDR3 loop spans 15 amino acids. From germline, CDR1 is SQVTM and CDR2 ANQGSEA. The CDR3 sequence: CSLGLAGRSTDTQYF. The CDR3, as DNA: TGCAGCCTCGGACTAGCGGGAAGGAGCACAGATACGCAGTATTTT.

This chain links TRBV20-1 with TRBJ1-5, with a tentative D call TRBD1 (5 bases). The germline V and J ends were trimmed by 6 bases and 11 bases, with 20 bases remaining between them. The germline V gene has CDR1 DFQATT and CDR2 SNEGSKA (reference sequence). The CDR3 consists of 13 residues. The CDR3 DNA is TGCAGTGCCCCCCGGCAGGGATCACCAACCCAGCATTTT. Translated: CSAPRQGSPTQHF.

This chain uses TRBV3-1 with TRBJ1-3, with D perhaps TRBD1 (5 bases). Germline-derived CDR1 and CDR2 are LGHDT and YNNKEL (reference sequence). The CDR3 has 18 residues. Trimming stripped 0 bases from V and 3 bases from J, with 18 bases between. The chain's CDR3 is CASSQETQGLGVGNTIYF. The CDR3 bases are TGTGCCAGCAGCCAAGAAACCCAGGGTCTCGGAGTTGGAAACACCATATATTTT.

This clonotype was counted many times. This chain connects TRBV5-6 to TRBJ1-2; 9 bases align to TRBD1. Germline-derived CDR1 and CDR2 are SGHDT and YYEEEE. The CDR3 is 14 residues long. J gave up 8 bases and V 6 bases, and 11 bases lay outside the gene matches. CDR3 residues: CASTRVGQGWGYTF. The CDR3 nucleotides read TGTGCCAGCACCCGTGTGGGACAGGGATGGGGCTACACCTTC.

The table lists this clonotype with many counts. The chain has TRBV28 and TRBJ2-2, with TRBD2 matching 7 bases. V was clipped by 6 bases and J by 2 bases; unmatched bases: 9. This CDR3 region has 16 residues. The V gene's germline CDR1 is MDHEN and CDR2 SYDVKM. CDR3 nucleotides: TGTGCCAGCAGCCCGAGACTAGCCCCTAACACCGGGGAGCTGTTTTTT. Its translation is CASSPRLAPNTGELFF.

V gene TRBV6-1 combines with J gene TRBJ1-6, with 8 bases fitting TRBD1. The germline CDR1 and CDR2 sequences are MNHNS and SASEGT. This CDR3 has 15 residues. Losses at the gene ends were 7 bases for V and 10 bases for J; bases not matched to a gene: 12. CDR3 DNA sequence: TGTGCCAGCATGTGGAGGACAGGGTTAACATCACCCCTCCACTTT. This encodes CASMWRTGLTSPLHF.

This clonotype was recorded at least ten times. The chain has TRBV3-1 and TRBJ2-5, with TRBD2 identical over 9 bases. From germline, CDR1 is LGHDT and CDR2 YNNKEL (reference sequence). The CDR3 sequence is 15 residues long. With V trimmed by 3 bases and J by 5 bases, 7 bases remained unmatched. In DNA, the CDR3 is TGTGCCAGCAGCCAGTACGGCGGGGGGGCGGAGACCCAGTACTTC. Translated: CASSQYGGGAETQYF.

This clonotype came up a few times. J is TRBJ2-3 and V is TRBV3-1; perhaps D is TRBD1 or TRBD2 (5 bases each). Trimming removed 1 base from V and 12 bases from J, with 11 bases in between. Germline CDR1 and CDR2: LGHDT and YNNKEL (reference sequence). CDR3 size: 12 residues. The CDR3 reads CASSQVEGSQYF. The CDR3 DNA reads TGTGCCAGCAGCCAAGTCGAGGGGTCCCAGTATTTT.

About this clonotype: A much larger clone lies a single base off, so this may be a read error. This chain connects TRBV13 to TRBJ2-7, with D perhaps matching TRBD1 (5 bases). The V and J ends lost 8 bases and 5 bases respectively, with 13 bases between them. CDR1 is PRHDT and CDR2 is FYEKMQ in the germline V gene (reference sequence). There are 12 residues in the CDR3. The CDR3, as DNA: TGTGCCAGCGGATCAGGGATCCACGAGCAGTACTTC. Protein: CASGSGIHEQYF. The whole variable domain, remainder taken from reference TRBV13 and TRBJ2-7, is AAGVIQSPRHLIKEKRETATLKCYPIPRHDTVYWYQQGPGQDPQFLISFYEKMQSDKGSIPDRFSAQQFSDYHSELNMSSLELGDSALYFCASGSGIHEQYFGPGTRLTVT.

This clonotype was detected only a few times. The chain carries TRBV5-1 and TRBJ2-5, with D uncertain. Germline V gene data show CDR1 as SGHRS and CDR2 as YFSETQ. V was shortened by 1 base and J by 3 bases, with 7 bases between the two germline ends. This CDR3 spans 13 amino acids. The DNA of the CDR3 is TGCGCCAGCAGCTTGTTAGGAGAAGAGACCCAGTACTTC. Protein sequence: CASSLLGEETQYF.

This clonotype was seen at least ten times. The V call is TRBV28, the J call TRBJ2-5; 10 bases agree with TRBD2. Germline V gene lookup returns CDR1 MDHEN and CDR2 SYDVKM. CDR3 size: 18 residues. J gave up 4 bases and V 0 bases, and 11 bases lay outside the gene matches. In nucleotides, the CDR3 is TGTGCCAGCAGTTTATGGGCTAGCGGGAGAGGTGTGAGAGAGACCCAGTACTTC. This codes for CASSLWASGRGVRETQYF.